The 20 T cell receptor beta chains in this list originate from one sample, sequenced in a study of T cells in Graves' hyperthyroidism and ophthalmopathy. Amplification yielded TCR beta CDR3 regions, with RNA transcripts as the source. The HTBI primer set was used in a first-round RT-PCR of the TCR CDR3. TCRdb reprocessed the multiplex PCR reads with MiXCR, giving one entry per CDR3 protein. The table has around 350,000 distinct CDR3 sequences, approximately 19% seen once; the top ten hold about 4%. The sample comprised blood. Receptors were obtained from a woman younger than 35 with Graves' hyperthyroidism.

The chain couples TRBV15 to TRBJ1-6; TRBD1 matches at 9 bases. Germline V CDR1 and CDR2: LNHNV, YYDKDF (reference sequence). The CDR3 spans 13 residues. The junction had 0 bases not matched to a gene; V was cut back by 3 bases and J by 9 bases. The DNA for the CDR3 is TGTGCCACCAGCAGGGACAGGGGTTCACCCCTCCACTTT. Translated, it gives CATSRDRGSPLHF.

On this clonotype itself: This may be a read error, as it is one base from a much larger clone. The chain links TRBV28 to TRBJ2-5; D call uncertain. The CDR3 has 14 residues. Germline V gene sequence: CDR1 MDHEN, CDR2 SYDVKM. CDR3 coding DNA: TGTACCAGCAGTTTAGCCCTAAGGGATGAGACCCAGTACTTC. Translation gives CTSSLALRDETQYF.

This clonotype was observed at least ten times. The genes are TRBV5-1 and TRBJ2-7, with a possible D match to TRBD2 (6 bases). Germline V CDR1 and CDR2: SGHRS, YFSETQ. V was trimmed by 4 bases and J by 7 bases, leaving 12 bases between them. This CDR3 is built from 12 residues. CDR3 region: CASSPAGKEQYF. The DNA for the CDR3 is TGCGCCAGCAGCCCCGCGGGGAAGGAGCAGTACTTC.

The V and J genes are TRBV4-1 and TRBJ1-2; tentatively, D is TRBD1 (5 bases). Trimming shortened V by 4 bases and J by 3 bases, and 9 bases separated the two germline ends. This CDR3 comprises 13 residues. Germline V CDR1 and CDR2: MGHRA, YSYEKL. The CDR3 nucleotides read TGCGCCAGCAGCCTGGACAACTACTATGGCTACACCTTC. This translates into CASSLDNYYGYTF.

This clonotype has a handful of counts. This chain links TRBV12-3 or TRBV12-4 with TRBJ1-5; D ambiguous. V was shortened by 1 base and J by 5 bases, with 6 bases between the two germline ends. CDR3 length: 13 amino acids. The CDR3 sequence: CASSLDNHQPQHF. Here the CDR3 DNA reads TGTGCCAGCAGTTTAGACAACCATCAGCCCCAGCATTTT.

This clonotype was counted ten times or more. CDR3 sequence: CATSEAWLAGGQETQYF. The CDR3 DNA is TGTGCCACCAGTGAGGCCTGGCTAGCGGGGGGACAAGAGACCCAGTACTTC. The rearrangement links TRBV24-1 to TRBJ2-5; 11 bases agree with TRBD2. Germline trimming cut 4 bases from V and 2 bases from J; bases unmatched to any gene: 8. The germline CDR1 and CDR2 sequences are KGHDR and SFDVKD. The CDR3 is 17 residues long.

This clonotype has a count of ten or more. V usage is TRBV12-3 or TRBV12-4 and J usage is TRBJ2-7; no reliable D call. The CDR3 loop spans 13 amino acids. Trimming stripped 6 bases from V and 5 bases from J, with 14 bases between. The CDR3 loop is CASSSQIDNEQYF. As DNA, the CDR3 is TGTGCCAGCAGCTCCCAGATAGATAACGAGCAGTACTTC.

The CDR3 region is CASSPLNGQAYGYTF. Written as DNA, the CDR3 is TGCGCCAGCAGCCCCCTAAACGGACAGGCATATGGCTACACCTTC. V and J are TRBV4-1 and TRBJ1-2, with 7 bases matching TRBD1. The trim removed 4 bases at V and 5 bases at J, leaving 10 bases unmatched. CDR1 and CDR2 (germline): MGHRA, YSYEKL. This CDR3 region has 15 residues.

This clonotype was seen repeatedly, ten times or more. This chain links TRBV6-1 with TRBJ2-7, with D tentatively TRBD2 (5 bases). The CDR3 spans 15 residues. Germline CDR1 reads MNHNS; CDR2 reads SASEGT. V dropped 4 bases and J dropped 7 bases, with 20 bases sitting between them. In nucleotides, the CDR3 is TGTGCCAGCAGTGGCGCAGTTCGAGGGTTTAGAGAGCAGTACTTC. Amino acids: CASSGAVRGFREQYF.

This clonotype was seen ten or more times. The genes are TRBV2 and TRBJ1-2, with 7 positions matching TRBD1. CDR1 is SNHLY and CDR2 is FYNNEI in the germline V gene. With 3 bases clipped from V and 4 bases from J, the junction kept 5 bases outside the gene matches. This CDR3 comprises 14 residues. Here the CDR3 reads CASSDTGVIYGYTF. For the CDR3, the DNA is TGTGCCAGCAGTGATACAGGGGTGATCTATGGCTACACCTTC.

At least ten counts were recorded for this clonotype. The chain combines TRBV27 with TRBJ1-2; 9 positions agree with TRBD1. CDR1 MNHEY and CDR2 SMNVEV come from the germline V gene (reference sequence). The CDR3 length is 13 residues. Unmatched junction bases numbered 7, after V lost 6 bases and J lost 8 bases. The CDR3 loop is CASRPNRGQGYTF. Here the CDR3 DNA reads TGTGCCAGCAGGCCGAACAGGGGGCAAGGCTACACCTTC.

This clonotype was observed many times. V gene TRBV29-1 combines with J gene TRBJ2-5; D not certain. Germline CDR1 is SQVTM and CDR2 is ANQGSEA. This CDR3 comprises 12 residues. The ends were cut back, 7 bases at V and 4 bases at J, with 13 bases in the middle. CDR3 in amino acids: CSAERTGETQYF. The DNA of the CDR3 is TGCAGCGCCGAACGGACGGGAGAGACCCAGTACTTC.

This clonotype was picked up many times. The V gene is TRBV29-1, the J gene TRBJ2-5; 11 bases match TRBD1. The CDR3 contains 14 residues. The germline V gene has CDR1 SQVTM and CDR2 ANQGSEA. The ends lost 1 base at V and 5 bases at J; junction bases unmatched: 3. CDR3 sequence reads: CSVEGTGGWETQYF. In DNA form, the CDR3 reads TGCAGCGTTGAAGGGACAGGGGGCTGGGAGACCCAGTACTTC. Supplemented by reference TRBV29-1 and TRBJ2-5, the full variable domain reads SAVISQKPSRDICQRGTSLTIQCQVDSQVTMMFWYRQQPGQSLTLIATANQGSEATYESGFVIDKFPISRPNLTFSTLTVSNMSPEDSSIYLCSVEGTGGWETQYFGPGTRLLVL.

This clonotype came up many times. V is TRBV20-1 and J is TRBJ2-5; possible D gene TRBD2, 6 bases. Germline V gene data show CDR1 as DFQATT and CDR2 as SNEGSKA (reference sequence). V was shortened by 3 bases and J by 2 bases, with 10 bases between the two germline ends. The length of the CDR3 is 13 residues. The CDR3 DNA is TGCAGTGCTAGGCGGCGGGGTCAAGAGACCCAGTACTTC. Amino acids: CSARRRGQETQYF.

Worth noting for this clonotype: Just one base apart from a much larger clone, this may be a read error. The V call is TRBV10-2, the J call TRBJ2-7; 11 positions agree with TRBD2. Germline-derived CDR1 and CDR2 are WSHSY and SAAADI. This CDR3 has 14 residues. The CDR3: CVSTQTSGVYEQYF. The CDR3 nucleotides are TGCGTCAGCACTCAGACTAGCGGGGTCTACGAGCAGTACTTC.

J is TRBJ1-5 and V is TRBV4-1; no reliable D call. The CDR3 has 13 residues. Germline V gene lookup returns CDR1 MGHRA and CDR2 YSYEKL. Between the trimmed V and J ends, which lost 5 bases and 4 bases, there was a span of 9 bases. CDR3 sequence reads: CASSKLPNQPQHF. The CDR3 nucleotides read TGCGCCAGCAGCAAATTACCGAATCAGCCCCAGCATTTT.

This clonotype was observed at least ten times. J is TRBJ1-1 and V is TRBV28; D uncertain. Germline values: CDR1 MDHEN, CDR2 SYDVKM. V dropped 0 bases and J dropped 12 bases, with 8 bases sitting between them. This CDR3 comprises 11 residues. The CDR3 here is CASSLWADTFF. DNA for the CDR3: TGTGCCAGCAGTTTATGGGCAGACACTTTCTTT.

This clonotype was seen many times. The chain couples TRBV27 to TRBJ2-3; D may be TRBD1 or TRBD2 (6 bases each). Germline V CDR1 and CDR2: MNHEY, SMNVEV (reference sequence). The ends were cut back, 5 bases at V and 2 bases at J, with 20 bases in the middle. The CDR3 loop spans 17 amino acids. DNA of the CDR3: TGTGCCAGCAGTCCCGTGGGTAGGGGGGTAAACACAGATACGCAGTATTTT. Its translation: CASSPVGRGVNTDTQYF.

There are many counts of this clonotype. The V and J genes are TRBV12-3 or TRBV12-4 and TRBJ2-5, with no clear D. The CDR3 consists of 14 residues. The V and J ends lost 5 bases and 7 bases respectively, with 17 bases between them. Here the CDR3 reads CASSPTEGLRTQYF. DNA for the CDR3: TGTGCCAGCAGTCCCACTGAAGGGCTAAGGACCCAGTACTTC.

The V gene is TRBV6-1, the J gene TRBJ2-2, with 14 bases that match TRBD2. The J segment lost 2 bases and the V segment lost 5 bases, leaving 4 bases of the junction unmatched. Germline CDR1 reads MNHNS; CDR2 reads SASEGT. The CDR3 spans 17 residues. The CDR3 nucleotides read TGTGCCAGCAGTACCGGGACTAGCGGGGGAAACACCGGGGAGCTGTTTTTT. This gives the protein CASSTGTSGGNTGELFF.